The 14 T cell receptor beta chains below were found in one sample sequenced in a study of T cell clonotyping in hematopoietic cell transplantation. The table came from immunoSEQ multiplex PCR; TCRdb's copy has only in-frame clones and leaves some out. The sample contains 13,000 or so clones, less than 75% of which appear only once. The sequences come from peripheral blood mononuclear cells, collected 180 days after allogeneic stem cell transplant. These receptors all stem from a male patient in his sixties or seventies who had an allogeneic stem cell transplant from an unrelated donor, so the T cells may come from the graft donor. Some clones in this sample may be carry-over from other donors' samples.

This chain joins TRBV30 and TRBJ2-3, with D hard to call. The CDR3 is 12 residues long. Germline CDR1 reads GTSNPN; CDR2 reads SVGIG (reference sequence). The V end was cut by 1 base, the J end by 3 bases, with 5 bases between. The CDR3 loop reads CAWSEGTDTQYF. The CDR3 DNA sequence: TGTGCCTGGAGTGAAGGGACAGATACGCAGTATTTT.

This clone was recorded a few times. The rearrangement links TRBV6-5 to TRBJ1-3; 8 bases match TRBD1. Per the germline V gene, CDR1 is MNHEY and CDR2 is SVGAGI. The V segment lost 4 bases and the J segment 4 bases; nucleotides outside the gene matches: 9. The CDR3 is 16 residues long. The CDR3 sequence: CASSSPRTGRGNTIYF. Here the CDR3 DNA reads TGTGCCAGCAGTTCTCCGAGGACAGGGAGAGGAAACACCATATATTTT.

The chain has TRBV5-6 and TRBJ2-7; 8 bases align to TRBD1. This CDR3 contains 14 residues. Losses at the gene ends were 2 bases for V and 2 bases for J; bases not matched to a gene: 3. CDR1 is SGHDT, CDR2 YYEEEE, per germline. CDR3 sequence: CASSLQGEPYEQYF. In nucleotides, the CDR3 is TGTGCCAGCAGCTTACAGGGGGAACCCTACGAGCAGTACTTC.

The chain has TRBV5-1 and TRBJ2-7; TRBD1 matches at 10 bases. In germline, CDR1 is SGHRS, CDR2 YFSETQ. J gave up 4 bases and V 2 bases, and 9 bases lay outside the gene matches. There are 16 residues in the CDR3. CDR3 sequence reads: CASSLGTGAKGYEQYF. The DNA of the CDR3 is TGCGCCAGCAGCTTAGGGACAGGGGCGAAGGGGTACGAGCAGTACTTC. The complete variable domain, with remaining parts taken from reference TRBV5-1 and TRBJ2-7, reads KAGVTQTPRYLIKTRGQQVTLSCSPISGHRSVSWYQQTPGQGLQFLFEYFSETQRNKGNFPGRFSGRQFSNSRSEMNVSTLELGDSALYLCASSLGTGAKGYEQYFGPGTRLTVT.

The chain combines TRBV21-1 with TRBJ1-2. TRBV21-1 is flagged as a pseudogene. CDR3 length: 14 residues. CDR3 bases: TGTGCCAGCAGCACCACCGCGCGGGTCTATGGCTACACCTTC. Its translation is CASSTTARVYGYTF.

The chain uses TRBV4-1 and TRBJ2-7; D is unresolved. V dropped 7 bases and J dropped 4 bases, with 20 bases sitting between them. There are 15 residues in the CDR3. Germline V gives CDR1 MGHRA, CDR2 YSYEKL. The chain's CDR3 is CASTPSLGVSYEQYF. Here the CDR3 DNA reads TGCGCCAGCACCCCGTCTTTAGGAGTCTCTTACGAGCAGTACTTC.

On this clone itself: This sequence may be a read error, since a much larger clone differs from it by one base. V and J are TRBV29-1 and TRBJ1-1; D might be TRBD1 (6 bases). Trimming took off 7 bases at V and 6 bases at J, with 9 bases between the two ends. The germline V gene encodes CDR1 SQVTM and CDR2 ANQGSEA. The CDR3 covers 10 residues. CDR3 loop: CSAWGPEAFF. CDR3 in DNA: TGCAGCGCTTGGGGGCCTGAAGCTTTCTTT.

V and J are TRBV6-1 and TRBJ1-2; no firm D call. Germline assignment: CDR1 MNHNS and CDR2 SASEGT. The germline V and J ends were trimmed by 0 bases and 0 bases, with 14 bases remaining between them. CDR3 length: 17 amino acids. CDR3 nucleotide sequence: TGTGCCAGCAGTGAAGCCGGCCGGAGGAGAGCTAACTATGGCTACACCTTC. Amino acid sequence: CASSEAGRRRANYGYTF.

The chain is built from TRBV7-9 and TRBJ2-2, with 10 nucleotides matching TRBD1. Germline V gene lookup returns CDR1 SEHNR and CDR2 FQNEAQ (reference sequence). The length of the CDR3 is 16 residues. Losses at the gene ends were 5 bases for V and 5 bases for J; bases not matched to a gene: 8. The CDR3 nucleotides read TGTGCCAGCAGCCACAGACAGGGGGCAGGGACCGGGGAGCTGTTTTTT. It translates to CASSHRQGAGTGELFF.

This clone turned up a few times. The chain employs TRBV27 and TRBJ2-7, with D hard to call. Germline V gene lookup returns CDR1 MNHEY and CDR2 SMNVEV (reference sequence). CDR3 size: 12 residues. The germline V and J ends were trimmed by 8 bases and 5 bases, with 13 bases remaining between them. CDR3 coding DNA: TGTGCCAGCTCAGTCATTGGTAACGAGCAGTACTTC. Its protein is CASSVIGNEQYF.

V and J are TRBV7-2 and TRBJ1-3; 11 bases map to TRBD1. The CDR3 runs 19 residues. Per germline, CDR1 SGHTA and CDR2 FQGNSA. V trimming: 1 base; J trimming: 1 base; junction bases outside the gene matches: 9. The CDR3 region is CASSLGPGTGGPSGNTIYF. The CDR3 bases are TGTGCCAGCAGCTTAGGGCCTGGGACAGGGGGACCTTCTGGAAACACCATATATTTT.

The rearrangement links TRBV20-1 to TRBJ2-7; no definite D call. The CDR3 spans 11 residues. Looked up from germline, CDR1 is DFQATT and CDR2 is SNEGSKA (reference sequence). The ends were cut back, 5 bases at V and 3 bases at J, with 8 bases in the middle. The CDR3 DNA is TGCAGTGCTCCCACCAGCTACGAGCAGTACTTC. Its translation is CSAPTSYEQYF.

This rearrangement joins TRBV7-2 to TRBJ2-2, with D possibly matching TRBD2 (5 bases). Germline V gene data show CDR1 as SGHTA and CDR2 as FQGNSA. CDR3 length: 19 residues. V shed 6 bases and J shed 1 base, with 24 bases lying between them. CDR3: CASRGLPYSSLGNTGELFF. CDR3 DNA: TGTGCCAGCAGAGGACTCCCGTATAGCTCTCTAGGGAACACCGGGGAGCTGTTTTTT. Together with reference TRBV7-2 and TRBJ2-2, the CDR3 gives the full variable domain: GAGVSQSPSNKVTEKGKDVELRCDPISGHTALYWYRQSLGQGLEFLIYFQGNSAPDKSGLPSDRFSAERTGGSVSTLTIQRTQQEDSAVYLCASRGLPYSSLGNTGELFFGEGSRLTVL.

The CDR3 sequence is CASSSGTRTETQYF. The CDR3 DNA sequence: TGTGCCAGCAGTTCCGGGACTAGGACCGAGACCCAGTACTTC. The chain has TRBV2 and TRBJ2-5; 8 nucleotides line up with TRBD2. V lost 5 bases and J lost 5; bases outside the gene matches: 7. This CDR3 contains 14 residues. In germline, CDR1 is SNHLY, CDR2 FYNNEI.